This T cell receptor beta chain originates from a study of control samples from healthy donors and cancer patients. The CDR3 is 14 amino acids. CDR1 is SNHLY and CDR2 is FYNNEI in the germline V gene. Trimming took 0 bases from V and 10 from J, leaving 10 bases between them. Sequenced by immunoSEQ multiplex PCR; TCRdb stores in-frame clones only, minus some. The repertoire holds some 120,000 clones, with just over 90% as singletons. The V gene is TRBV2, the J gene TRBJ1-6, with D maybe TRBD1 (6 bases). The sample comprised blood. This TCR was sampled from a woman younger than 30 in good health. Here the CDR3 reads CASSEAHRVSPLHF. In DNA, the CDR3 is TGTGCCAGCAGTGAAGCTCACAGGGTATCACCCCTCCACTTT.